This entry concerns a single T cell receptor beta chain. Its antigen is undetermined. The CDR3 length is 13 residues. J gave up 9 bases and V 5 bases, and 9 bases lay outside the gene matches. Looked up from germline, CDR1 is MNHNS and CDR2 is SASEGT. The sample comes from a study of cytomegalovirus exposure and HLA in healthy donors. Vbeta (60) and Jbeta (13) primers were used in the PCR. The repertoire was sequenced with immunoSEQ multiplex PCR; TCRdb's copy has only in-frame clones and lacks some. The repertoire holds 150,000 or so clones, with 65% to 80% as singletons. Study outcomes and limitations: One later analysis reportedly identified an Asian-associated ancestry cluster that showed fewer N-insertions than the approximately 710-donor mean.

This clonotype was obtained from a woman aged 40 to 50 in good health and CMV-seropositive. The source material was PBMCs. V usage is TRBV6-1 and J usage is TRBJ1-2; 7 nucleotides agree with TRBD1. In DNA form, the CDR3 reads TGTGCCAGCAGTTCCACAGGGGATCAGAGCTACACCTTC. As protein: CASSSTGDQSYTF.